Below are 23 T cell receptor beta chains sequenced from a single sample in a study of vaccination and CD4 T cells after COVID-19. Their antigens remain unidentified. The treatment here: roughly ten-day PBMC culture with coronavirus spike peptide pools or control peptides (ViraFEST assay). Oncomine TCR Beta short-read sequencing was applied to DNA from cultured CD4+ T cells. TCRdb reanalysed the PCR reads using MiXCR and keeps one entry per CDR3 protein. Among just under 20,000 distinct CDR3 sequences, about 50% were seen once, and the ten largest hold roughly 8.8%. Sequenced sample: CD4+ T cells from blood, cultured in vitro. The receptor source for this set is a human donor who had recovered from COVID-19.

V gene TRBV7-2 combines with J gene TRBJ1-2; D ambiguous. Trimming stripped 5 bases from V and 9 bases from J, with 16 bases between. The CDR3 runs 13 residues. CDR1 SGHTA and CDR2 FQGNSA come from the germline V gene. Written as DNA, the CDR3 is TGTGCCAGCAGCCTCAACAGCCCACGTCGCTACACCTTC. Amino acid sequence: CASSLNSPRRYTF. The complete variable domain, with remaining parts taken from reference TRBV7-2 and TRBJ1-2, reads GAGVSQSPSNKVTEKGKDVELRCDPISGHTALYWYRQSLGQGLEFLIYFQGNSAPDKSGLPSDRFSAERTGGSVSTLTIQRTQQEDSAVYLCASSLNSPRRYTFGSGTRLTVV.

CDR3 sequence reads: CASSDGAGRIRWAKNIQYF. The DNA for the CDR3 is TGTGCCAGCAGTGACGGGGCAGGGAGGATACGGTGGGCCAAAAACATTCAGTACTTC. The V call is TRBV6-4, the J call TRBJ2-4; a weak D match, TRBD2 (6 bases). Germline V gene data show CDR1 as MRHNA and CDR2 as SNTAGT. The CDR3 is 19 amino acids. The V end was cut by 2 bases, the J end by 1 base, with 21 bases between.

The J gene is TRBJ2-1, the V gene TRBV24-1; D may be TRBD1 or TRBD2 (5 bases each). The CDR3 runs 16 residues. V gave up 5 bases and J gave up 2 bases, with 15 bases separating them. The V gene's germline CDR1 is KGHDR and CDR2 SFDVKD. Written as DNA, the CDR3 is TGTGCCACCAGTGCAGCGACAGCGGCAACCTACAATGAGCAGTTCTTC. Residues: CATSAATAATYNEQFF.

V gene TRBV4-3 combines with J gene TRBJ1-5; D not resolved. This CDR3 contains 13 residues. V lost 0 bases and J lost 7, with 7 bases in between. Germline V gives CDR1 LGHNA, CDR2 YSLEER. CDR3 DNA sequence: TGCGCCAGCAGCCAAGATTTGTACCAGCCCCAGCATTTT. Translated: CASSQDLYQPQHF.

This clonotype was counted once. V usage is TRBV6-2 or TRBV6-3 and J usage is TRBJ2-1, with D unresolved. The CDR3 is 12 amino acids. The germline V and J ends were trimmed by 4 bases and 4 bases, with 5 bases remaining between them. Germline values: CDR1 MNHEY, CDR2 SVGEGT. In DNA form, the CDR3 reads TGTGCCAGCAGTTGGGAATACAATGAGCAGTTCTTC. This gives the protein CASSWEYNEQFF.

The chain uses TRBV20-1 and TRBJ2-1; TRBD2 agrees at 8 bases. J gave up 7 bases and V 6 bases, and 20 bases lay outside the gene matches. CDR3 length: 17 residues. Germline loops: CDR1 DFQATT, CDR2 SNEGSKA (reference sequence). CDR3 in DNA: TGCAGTGCATCGCGTAGCGGGACCTCCTTAAGAAGGAATGAGCAGTTCTTC. Translating gives CSASRSGTSLRRNEQFF.

The chain links TRBV15 to TRBJ1-2, with 8 positions matching TRBD1. The CDR3 covers 14 residues. Germline CDR1 LNHNV, CDR2 YYDKDF (reference sequence). After removal of 0 bases from V and 8 bases from J, the junction contained 5 bases not matched to a gene. CDR3 sequence (DNA): TGTGCCACCAGCAGAGATGCTCAGGGGGCAGGCTACACCTTC. Its translation: CATSRDAQGAGYTF.

The rearrangement joins TRBV6-1 to TRBJ2-3, with D possibly matching TRBD1 (6 bases). V was clipped by 7 bases and J by 0 bases, with 11 bases between them. Germline CDR1 is MNHNS and CDR2 is SASEGT. The length of the CDR3 is 14 residues. The CDR3 bases are TGTGCCAGCACGAGGGACACAAGCACAGATACGCAGTATTTT. Protein: CASTRDTSTDTQYF.

V gene TRBV7-8 combines with J gene TRBJ2-7; 10 nucleotides match TRBD1. Germline V lookup: CDR1 SGHVS, CDR2 FQNEAQ. J gave up 4 bases and V 6 bases, and 6 bases lay outside the gene matches. The CDR3 sequence is 14 residues long. CDR3 sequence: CASRGDRGWYEQYF. CDR3 sequence (DNA): TGTGCCAGCAGGGGGGACAGGGGATGGTACGAGCAGTACTTC.

With regard to this clonotype: One junction end disagrees with the germline gene, perhaps due to a read error. The rearrangement uses TRBV6-5 and TRBJ2-7, with D maybe TRBD1 (6 bases). This CDR3 is 15 amino acids long. The germline V gene has CDR1 MNHEY and CDR2 SVGAGI. The DNA for the CDR3 is TGTGCCAGCAGTTACGGGGGTACAGGGAATTCCCTCGAGAACTTC. Residues: CASSYGGTGNSLENF.

The chain links TRBV10-1 to TRBJ2-7; no clear D gene. The CDR3 totals 12 residues. Germline assignment: CDR1 WNHNN and CDR2 SYGVQD (reference sequence). The V end lost 5 bases, the J end lost 0 bases, and 5 bases lay between the germline ends. CDR3 in DNA: TGCGCCAGCAGTCAGATCTCCTACGAGCAGTACTTC. The encoded protein is CASSQISYEQYF.

This clonotype was detected a few times. The chain has TRBV20-1 and TRBJ1-2; D ambiguous. This CDR3 is built from 12 residues. CDR1 and CDR2 (germline): DFQATT, SNEGSKA (reference sequence). The CDR3 sequence is CSTPGLDYGYTF. The CDR3 nucleotides read TGCAGCACACCAGGCTTGGACTATGGCTACACCTTC.

The V gene is TRBV20-1, the J gene TRBJ2-1; 9 bases line up with TRBD1. Germline CDR1 is DFQATT and CDR2 is SNEGSKA (reference sequence). V trimming: 0 bases; J trimming: 7 bases; junction bases outside the gene matches: 7. This CDR3 comprises 15 residues. In DNA, the CDR3 is TGCAGTGCTAGAGATCTACAGGGGGCGGGTAATGAGCAGTTCTTC. Translation: CSARDLQGAGNEQFF.

This clonotype has a handful of counts. V usage is TRBV6-4 and J usage is TRBJ2-2; D is unresolved. Germline loops: CDR1 MRHNA, CDR2 SNTAGT. The CDR3 runs 14 residues. V was cut by 6 bases and J by 3 bases, with 11 bases left in between. The chain's CDR3 is CASSKRADTGELFF. DNA of the CDR3: TGTGCCAGCAGCAAAAGGGCGGACACCGGGGAGCTGTTTTTT.

This clonotype showed up just once. The chain joins TRBV6-1 to TRBJ2-7; no clear D gene. CDR3 length: 15 residues. V lost 6 bases and J lost 2, with 17 bases in between. Germline CDR1 and CDR2: MNHNS and SASEGT. CDR3 region: CASSSFGAATYEQYF. In DNA, the CDR3 is TGTGCCAGCAGCTCATTCGGCGCGGCCACCTACGAGCAGTACTTC.

The J gene is TRBJ1-2, the V gene TRBV6-1, with 7 bases identical to TRBD1. The CDR3 contains 14 residues. Looked up from germline, CDR1 is MNHNS and CDR2 is SASEGT. V gave up 6 bases and J gave up 6 bases; unmatched junction bases: 10. The CDR3, as DNA: TGTGCCAGCAGATCCCCGACAGGGCTGGATGGCTACACCTTC. Translation gives CASRSPTGLDGYTF.

The chain couples TRBV28 to TRBJ1-1; TRBD1 matches 8 bases. This CDR3 is 13 amino acids long. V was pared by 5 bases and J by 9 bases, with 8 bases of the junction left unmatched. Germline values: CDR1 MDHEN, CDR2 SYDVKM. The CDR3 spells CASSPRDRRQAFF. As DNA, the CDR3 is TGTGCCAGCAGTCCCCGGGACAGGAGACAAGCTTTCTTT. Supplemented by reference TRBV28 and TRBJ1-1, the full variable domain reads DVKVTQSSRYLVKRTGEKVFLECVQDMDHENMFWYRQDPGLGLRLIYFSYDVKMKEKGDIPEGYSVSREKKERFSLILESASTNQTSMYLCASSPRDRRQAFFGQGTRLTVV.

This chain joins TRBV20-1 and TRBJ1-1; D is unresolved. CDR3 size: 13 residues. With 3 bases removed from V and 1 base from J, the gap between germline ends came to 9 bases. The germline V gene has CDR1 DFQATT and CDR2 SNEGSKA (reference sequence). The CDR3 sequence: CSARLVPNTEAFF. The DNA of the CDR3 is TGCAGTGCTAGGTTAGTCCCGAACACTGAAGCTTTCTTT.

The V gene is TRBV7-8, the J gene TRBJ2-7, with 9 bases aligning to TRBD1. With V trimmed by 5 bases and J by 6 bases, 11 bases remained unmatched. This CDR3 comprises 15 residues. Germline CDR1 is SGHVS and CDR2 is FQNEAQ. This CDR3 reads CASSAHRGRVGEQYF. The CDR3 DNA is TGTGCCAGCAGCGCCCACAGGGGGCGGGTAGGCGAGCAGTACTTC. Based on the CDR3 plus reference TRBV7-8 and TRBJ2-7, the full variable domain is GAGVSQSPRYKVAKRGQDVALRCDPISGHVSLFWYQQALGQGPEFLTYFQNEAQLDKSGLPSDRFFAERPEGSVSTLKIQRTQQEDSAVYLCASSAHRGRVGEQYFGPGTRLTVT.

The chain uses TRBV7-9 and TRBJ2-1; 14 bases are shared with TRBD2. Germline-derived CDR1 and CDR2 are SEHNR and FQNEAQ (reference sequence). This CDR3 comprises 15 residues. V dropped 0 bases and J dropped 10; count of bases not matched to a gene: 2. The CDR3 DNA is TGTGCCAGCAGCTTAGCGGGACTAGCGGGAGTCGAGCAGTTCTTC. This translates into CASSLAGLAGVEQFF.

The V and J genes are TRBV28 and TRBJ2-3; 7 bases align to TRBD1. CDR3 length: 16 residues. The V segment lost 5 bases and the J segment 1 base; nucleotides outside the gene matches: 9. Germline loops: CDR1 MDHEN, CDR2 SYDVKM. The CDR3 region has the DNA TGTGCCAGCAGTCGCTACAGGGGTAGGGGCACAGATACGCAGTATTTT. Encoded protein: CASSRYRGRGTDTQYF.

The chain carries TRBV19 and TRBJ1-2; 7 bases fit TRBD1. The CDR3 loop spans 14 amino acids. Germline V CDR1 and CDR2: LNHDA, SQIVND (reference sequence). V lost 4 bases and J lost 4; bases outside the gene matches: 6. The DNA for the CDR3 is TGTGCCAGTAGTACAAGGGGACAGAGCTATGGCTACACCTTC. Translating gives CASSTRGQSYGYTF.

V gene TRBV11-3 combines with J gene TRBJ2-3; no reliable D call. This CDR3 has 12 amino acids. V was clipped by 5 bases and J by 6 bases, with 9 bases between them. CDR1 and CDR2 (germline): SGHNT, YENEEA. CDR3: CASSGVSDTQYF. In DNA, the CDR3 is TGTGCCAGCAGCGGAGTTTCGGATACGCAGTATTTT.